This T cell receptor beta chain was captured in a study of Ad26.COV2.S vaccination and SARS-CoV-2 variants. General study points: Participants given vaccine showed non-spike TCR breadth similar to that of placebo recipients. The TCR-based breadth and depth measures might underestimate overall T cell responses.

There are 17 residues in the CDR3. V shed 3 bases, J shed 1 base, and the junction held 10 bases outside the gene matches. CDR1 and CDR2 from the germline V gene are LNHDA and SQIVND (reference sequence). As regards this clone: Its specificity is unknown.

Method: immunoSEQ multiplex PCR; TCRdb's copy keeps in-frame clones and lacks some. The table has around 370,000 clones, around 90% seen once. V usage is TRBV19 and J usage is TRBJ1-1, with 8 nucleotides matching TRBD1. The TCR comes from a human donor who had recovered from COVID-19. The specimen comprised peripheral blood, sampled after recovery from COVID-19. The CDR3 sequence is CASSISNRGVRNTEAFF. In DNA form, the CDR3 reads TGTGCCAGTAGTATTTCTAACAGGGGGGTGAGGAACACTGAAGCTTTCTTT.